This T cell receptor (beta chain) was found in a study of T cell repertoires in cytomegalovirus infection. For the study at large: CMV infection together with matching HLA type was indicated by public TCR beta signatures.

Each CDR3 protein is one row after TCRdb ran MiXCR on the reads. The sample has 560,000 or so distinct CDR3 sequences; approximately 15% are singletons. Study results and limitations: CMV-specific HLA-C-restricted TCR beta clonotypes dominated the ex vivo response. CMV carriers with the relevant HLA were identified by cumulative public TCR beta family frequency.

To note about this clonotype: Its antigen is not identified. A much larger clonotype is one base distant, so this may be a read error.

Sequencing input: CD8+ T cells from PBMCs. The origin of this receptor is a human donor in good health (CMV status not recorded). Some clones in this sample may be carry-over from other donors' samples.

In DNA, the CDR3 is TGTGCCAGCGGCTTAGGGCTAGCGGACGAGCAGTACTTC. Amino acid sequence: CASGLGLADEQYF. The chain combines TRBV7-4 with TRBJ2-7; 7 bases agree with TRBD2. Germline CDR1 is SGHVT and CDR2 is SQSDAQ. This CDR3 is built from 13 residues.